This T cell receptor (beta chain) was captured by sequencing in a study of T-cell memory formation after mild COVID-19. This clonotype was seen only a few times. TCRdb passed the 5' RACE reads through MiXCR, listing each CDR3 protein once. The sample shows 250,000 to 350,000 distinct CDR3 sequences, 14% of them seen only once. The sample consisted of PBMCs or a T cell subset sorted from them (not recorded which). The clonotype originates from a man between 18 and 35 years old who had mild COVID-19 (a few samples of this study predate the infection). Cell type and time point are not known.

CDR3 coding DNA: TGTGCCAGCAGCGAATCTGACGGGTTGGCTGAAGCTTTCTTT. Translation: CASSESDGLAEAFF. This chain links TRBV9 with TRBJ1-1; D uncertain. The CDR3 is made up of 14 amino acids. CDR1 and CDR2 from the germline V gene are SGDLS and YYNGEE. Trimming cost V 3 bases and J 6 bases, with 15 bases left between them.